These 14 T cell receptor beta chains share one sample of origin, sequenced in a study of T cell changes during pregnancy in multiple sclerosis (dated by TCRdb to the late 2010s). Library preparation employed the immunoSEQ multiplex PCR assay. TCRdb re-hosts the immuneACCESS table, in-frame sequences only. Its copies lack some clones; in the studies checked, an unresolved V gene accounts for under half of them, and the cause for the rest is not known. The sample has more than 80,000 clones on record, about 95% of them singletons. The top ten clonotypes cover 1.1% of the sample. This specimen consisted of peripheral blood, obtained in the second trimester of pregnancy. These receptors were taken from a female donor with multiple sclerosis, enrolled in a pregnancy study.

V usage is TRBV30 and J usage is TRBJ2-6; TRBD2 aligns across 8 bases. Germline V gene sequence: CDR1 GTSNPN, CDR2 SVGIG (reference sequence). The junction had 11 bases not matched to a gene; V was cut back by 4 bases and J by 0 bases. The CDR3 spans 18 residues. CDR3: CAWNGEAGGSSGANVLTF. CDR3 bases: TGTGCCTGGAATGGAGAGGCGGGAGGATCCTCTGGGGCCAACGTCCTGACTTTC.

This rearrangement joins TRBV7-3 to TRBJ1-1, with 10 bases matching TRBD1. V dropped 5 bases and J dropped 4; count of bases not matched to a gene: 7. The CDR3 is 15 amino acids. The germline CDR1 and CDR2 sequences are SGHTA and FQGTGA. The CDR3 loop reads CASSLVDRGLTEAFF. CDR3 nucleotides: TGTGCCAGCAGCCTCGTCGACAGGGGGCTCACTGAAGCTTTCTTT.

This clone was detected once. V and J are TRBV29-1 and TRBJ2-5, with 8 bases fitting TRBD2. CDR3 length: 15 residues. Germline V gene lookup returns CDR1 SQVTM and CDR2 ANQGSEA. V shed 4 bases, J shed 1 base, and the junction held 8 bases outside the gene matches. This chain's CDR3 is CSVVGPSGSQETQYF. The DNA of the CDR3 is TGCAGCGTTGTGGGTCCTAGCGGGTCCCAAGAGACCCAGTACTTC. The full variable domain, rest sourced from reference TRBV29-1 and TRBJ2-5, is SAVISQKPSRDICQRGTSLTIQCQVDSQVTMMFWYRQQPGQSLTLIATANQGSEATYESGFVIDKFPISRPNLTFSTLTVSNMSPEDSSIYLCSVVGPSGSQETQYFGPGTRLLVL.

As concerns this clone: At one end, the junction sequence differs from germline, possibly due to a read error. The same CDR3 can be traced to other DNA sequences in this sample. V is TRBV7-9 and J is TRBJ1-1; D is ambiguous. This CDR3 is built from 15 residues. Germline CDR1 and CDR2: SEHNR and FQNEAQ (reference sequence). CDR3 region: CASSLGVGLNTEAFF. CDR3 DNA sequence: TGTGCCAGCAGCTTAGGGGTGGGCCTGAACACCGAAGCTTTCTTT.

The chain has TRBV7-6 and TRBJ2-2, with 9 bases identical to TRBD2. Losses at the gene ends were 3 bases for V and 6 bases for J; bases not matched to a gene: 5. The CDR3 totals 15 residues. In germline, CDR1 is SGHVS, CDR2 FNYEAQ. The CDR3 protein is CASSFLAGVPGELFF. CDR3 DNA sequence: TGTGCCAGCAGCTTCTTAGCGGGAGTCCCCGGGGAGCTGTTTTTT.

The chain joins TRBV4-3 to TRBJ2-2, with a weak D call TRBD1 (6 bases). The V end lost 0 bases, the J end lost 3 bases, and 14 bases lay between the germline ends. This CDR3 comprises 17 residues. Germline CDR1 reads LGHNA; CDR2 reads YSLEER. CDR3 sequence: CASSQEMQGLYTGELFF. CDR3 nucleotides: TGCGCCAGCAGCCAAGAGATGCAGGGGCTTTACACCGGGGAGCTGTTTTTT.

The chain couples TRBV1 to TRBJ1-1; the table gives TRBD1 as D, unverified against the DNA. TRBV1 is a documented pseudogene. This CDR3 has 15 amino acids. CDR3 amino acids: CTSSQTQGMNTEAFF. CDR3 coding DNA: TGCACCAGCAGCCAAACCCAGGGGATGAACACTGAAGCTTTCTTT.

V gene TRBV27 combines with J gene TRBJ1-1; 7 bases line up with TRBD1. The CDR3 runs to 12 residues. The ends lost 3 bases at V and 7 bases at J; junction bases unmatched: 2. Germline lookup yields CDR1 MNHEY and CDR2 SMNVEV (reference sequence). The CDR3 nucleotides are TGTGCCAGCAGTTTGCAGGGGGGTGAAGCTTTCTTT. The encoded protein is CASSLQGGEAFF.

The V and J genes are TRBV27 and TRBJ2-7; unclear D gene. Germline V gene sequence: CDR1 MNHEY, CDR2 SMNVEV (reference sequence). The CDR3 totals 13 residues. The ends were cut back, 8 bases at V and 7 bases at J, with 18 bases in the middle. CDR3 DNA sequence: TGTGCCAGCTCACAAGTCCCGACTTGGGAGCAGTACTTC. It translates to CASSQVPTWEQYF.

The V and J genes are TRBV28 and TRBJ2-7; D remains ambiguous. CDR1 and CDR2 from the germline V gene are MDHEN and SYDVKM. The length of the CDR3 is 15 residues. The V gene lost 3 bases and the J gene lost 5 bases, with 17 bases spanning the gap. The CDR3 DNA follows: TGTGCCAGCAGTTTCCCGAGAACGCCCCCCCACGAGCAGTACTTC. It yields the protein CASSFPRTPPHEQYF.

The chain links TRBV27 to TRBJ2-1; 9 bases line up with TRBD2. The germline V gene has CDR1 MNHEY and CDR2 SMNVEV (reference sequence). There are 13 residues in the CDR3. Trimming removed 3 bases from V and 10 bases from J; junction bases left unmatched: 4. The CDR3 coding sequence is TGTGCCAGCAGTTTTCAAAGCGGGGGGGAGCAGTTCTTC. Its translation: CASSFQSGGEQFF.

This CDR3 is CASSSSGRETQYF. CDR3 bases: TGTGCCAGCAGCTCTAGCGGGAGGGAGACCCAGTACTTC. The rearrangement links TRBV5-4 to TRBJ2-5, with 11 bases aligning to TRBD2. Germline V lookup: CDR1 SGHNT, CDR2 YYREEE (reference sequence). CDR3 length: 13 residues. V lost 3 bases to trimming and J lost 5 bases; unmatched junction nucleotides: 0.

The chain links TRBV19 to TRBJ2-5; the D is unclear. CDR1 LNHDA and CDR2 SQIVND come from the germline V gene (reference sequence). This CDR3 has 12 amino acids. Trimming took 5 bases from V and 2 from J, leaving 6 bases between them. In DNA form, the CDR3 reads TGTGCCAGTAGTCGAGAACAAGAGACCCAGTACTTC. It encodes CASSREQETQYF.

The chain is built from TRBV13 and TRBJ1-1; D is uncertain. Per the germline V gene, CDR1 is PRHDT and CDR2 is FYEKMQ (reference sequence). The CDR3 runs 15 residues. V gave up 6 bases and J gave up 8 bases, with 22 bases separating them. In DNA form, the CDR3 reads TGTGCCAGCAGTCATTCCTACCCTTTCGCTAGAGAAGCTTTCTTT. Protein sequence: CASSHSYPFAREAFF.